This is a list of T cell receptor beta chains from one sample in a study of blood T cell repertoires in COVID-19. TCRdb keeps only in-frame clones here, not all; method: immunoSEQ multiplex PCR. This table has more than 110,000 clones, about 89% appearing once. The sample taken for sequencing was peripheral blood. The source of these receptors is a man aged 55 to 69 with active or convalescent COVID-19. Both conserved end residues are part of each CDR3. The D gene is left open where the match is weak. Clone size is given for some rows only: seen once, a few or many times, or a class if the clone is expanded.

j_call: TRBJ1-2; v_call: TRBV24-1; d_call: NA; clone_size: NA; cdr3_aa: CATSEANYGYTF; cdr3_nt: TGTGCCACCAGTGAAGCAAACTATGGCTACACCTTC
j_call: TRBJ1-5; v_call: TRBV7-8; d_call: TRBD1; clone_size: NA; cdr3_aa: CASSTTGAGGNQPQHF; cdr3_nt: TGTGCCAGCAGCACGACAGGGGCTGGGGGCAATCAGCCCCAGCATTTT
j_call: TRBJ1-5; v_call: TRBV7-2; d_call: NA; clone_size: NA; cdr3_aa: CASSFSRDGPQHF; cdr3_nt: TGTGCCAGCAGCTTTTCCAGGGATGGGCCCCAGCATTTT
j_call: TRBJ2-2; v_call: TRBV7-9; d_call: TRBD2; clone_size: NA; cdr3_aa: CASSEGLAGTGELFF; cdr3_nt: TGTGCCAGCAGCGAGGGACTAGCCGGCACCGGGGAGCTGTTTTTT
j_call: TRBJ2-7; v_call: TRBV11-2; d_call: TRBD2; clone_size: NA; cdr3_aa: CASSLGAGATWEQYF; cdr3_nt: TGTGCCAGCAGCTTAGGAGCGGGGGCGACCTGGGAGCAGTACTTC
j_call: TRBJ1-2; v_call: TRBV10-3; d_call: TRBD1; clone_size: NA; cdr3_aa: CAISESDRAGGYTF; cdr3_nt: TGTGCCATCAGTGAGTCTGACAGGGCAGGGGGCTACACCTTC
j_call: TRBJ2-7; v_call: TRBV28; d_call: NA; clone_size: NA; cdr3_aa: CASSLPGQPVVDF; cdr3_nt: TGTGCCAGCAGTTTACCAGGACAGCCGGTGGTTGACTTC
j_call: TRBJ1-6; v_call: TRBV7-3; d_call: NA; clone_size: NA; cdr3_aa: CASSLGGARGSPLHF; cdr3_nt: TGTGCCAGCAGCTTAGGCGGTGCGCGGGGTTCACCCCTCCACTTT
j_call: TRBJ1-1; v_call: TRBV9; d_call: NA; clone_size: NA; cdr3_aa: CASSVGGFAEAFF; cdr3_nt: TGTGCCAGCAGCGTAGGCGGGTTTGCTGAAGCTTTCTTT
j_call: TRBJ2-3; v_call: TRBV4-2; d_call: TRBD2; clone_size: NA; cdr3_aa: CASSRTASGQSTDTQYF; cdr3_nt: TGTGCCAGCAGCCGAACAGCTAGCGGGCAGAGCACAGATACGCAGTATTTT
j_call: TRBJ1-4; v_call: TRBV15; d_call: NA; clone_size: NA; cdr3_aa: CATSRVSGGNEKLFF; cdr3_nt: TGTGCCACCAGCAGAGTTAGTGGGGGGAATGAAAAACTGTTTTTT
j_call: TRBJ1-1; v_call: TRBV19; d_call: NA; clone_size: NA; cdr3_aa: CASRGAGRVGGEAFF; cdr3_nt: TGTGCCAGTAGGGGGGCCGGACGGGTCGGCGGTGAAGCTTTCTTT
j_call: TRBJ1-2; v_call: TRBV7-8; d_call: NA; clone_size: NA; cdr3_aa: CASSLTVREGHGYTF; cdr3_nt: TGTGCCAGCAGCTTAACTGTACGGGAAGGACATGGCTACACCTTC
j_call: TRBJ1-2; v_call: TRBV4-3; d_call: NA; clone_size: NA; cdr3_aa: CASSQEGGRVDGYTF; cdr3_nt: TGCGCCAGCAGCCAAGAGGGAGGGCGGGTCGATGGCTACACCTTC
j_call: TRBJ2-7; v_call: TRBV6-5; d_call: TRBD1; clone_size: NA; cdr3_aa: CASSPPRGHEQYF; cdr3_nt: TGTGCCAGCAGCCCCCCCAGGGGGCACGAGCAGTACTTC
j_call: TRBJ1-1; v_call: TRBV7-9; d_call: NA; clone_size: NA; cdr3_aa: CASLPSEILKAFF; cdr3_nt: TGTGCCAGCCTACCGTCTGAGATTCTAAAAGCTTTCTTT
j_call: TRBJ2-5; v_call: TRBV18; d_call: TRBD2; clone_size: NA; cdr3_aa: CASSPQGGETQYF; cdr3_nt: TGTGCCAGCTCACCACAGGGAGGGGAGACCCAGTACTTC
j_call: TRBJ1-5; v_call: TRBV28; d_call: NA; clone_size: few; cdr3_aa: CASSPTGLSQPQHF; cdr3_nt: TGTGCCAGCAGCCCCACAGGGCTATCACAGCCCCAGCATTTT
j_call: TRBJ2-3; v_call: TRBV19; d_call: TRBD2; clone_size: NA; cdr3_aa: CASSGGAGAADTQYF; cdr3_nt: TGTGCCAGTAGCGGGGGGGCAGGGGCGGCAGATACGCAGTATTTT
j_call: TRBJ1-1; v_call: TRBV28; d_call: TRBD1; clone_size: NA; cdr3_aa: CASSYPGQGSTEAFF; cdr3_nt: TGTGCCAGCAGTTACCCCGGACAGGGGAGCACTGAAGCTTTCTTT
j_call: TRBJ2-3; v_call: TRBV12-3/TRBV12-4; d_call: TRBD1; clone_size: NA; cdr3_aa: CASRSQGDTQYF; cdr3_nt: TGTGCCAGCAGGTCACAGGGGGATACGCAGTATTTT
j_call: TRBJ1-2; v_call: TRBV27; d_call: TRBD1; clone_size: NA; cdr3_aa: CASRQGINYGYTF; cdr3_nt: TGTGCCAGCAGACAGGGGATAAACTATGGCTACACCTTC
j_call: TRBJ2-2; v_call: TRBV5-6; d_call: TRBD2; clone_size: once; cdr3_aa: CASSYTLMTSGQNTGELFF; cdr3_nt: TGTGCCAGCAGCTACACGCTAATGACTAGCGGGCAGAACACCGGGGAGCTGTTTTTT
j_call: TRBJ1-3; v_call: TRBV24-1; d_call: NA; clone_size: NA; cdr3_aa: CATSEAGGNTIYF; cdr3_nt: TGTGCCACCAGTGAGGCAGGTGGAAACACCATATATTTT
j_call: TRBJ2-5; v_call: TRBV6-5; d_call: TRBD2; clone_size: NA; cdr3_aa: CASSPTGEGGETQYF; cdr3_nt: TGTGCCAGCAGCCCCACGGGGGAGGGCGGAGAGACCCAGTACTTC
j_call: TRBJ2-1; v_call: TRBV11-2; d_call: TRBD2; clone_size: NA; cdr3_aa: CASSSSGGRDNEQFF; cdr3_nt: TGTGCCAGCAGTTCTAGCGGGGGGCGAGACAATGAGCAGTTCTTC
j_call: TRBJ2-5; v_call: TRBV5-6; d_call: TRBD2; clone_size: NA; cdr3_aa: CASSLSGLARETQYF; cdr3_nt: TGTGCCAGCAGCTTGTCGGGACTAGCTAGGGAGACCCAGTACTTC
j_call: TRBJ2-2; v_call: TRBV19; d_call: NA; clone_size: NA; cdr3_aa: CASSIGRGSGELFF; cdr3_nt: TGTGCCAGTAGTATTGGAAGGGGGAGCGGGGAGCTGTTTTTT
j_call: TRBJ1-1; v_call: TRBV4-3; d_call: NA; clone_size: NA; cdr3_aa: CASSRSQVGGTEAFF; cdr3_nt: TGCGCCAGCAGCCGTTCTCAGGTGGGGGGCACTGAAGCTTTCTTT
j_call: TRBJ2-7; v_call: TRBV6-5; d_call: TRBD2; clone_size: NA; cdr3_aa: CASGAGAYEQYF; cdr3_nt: TGTGCCAGCGGGGCGGGGGCCTACGAGCAGTACTTC
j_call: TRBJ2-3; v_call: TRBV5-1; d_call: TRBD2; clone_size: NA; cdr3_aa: CASSLTSGGYTDTQYF; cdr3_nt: TGCGCCAGCAGCTTGACTAGCGGGGGATACACAGATACGCAGTATTTT
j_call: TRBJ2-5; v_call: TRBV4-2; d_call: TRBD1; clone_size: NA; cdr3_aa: CASSQGGQVQTQYF; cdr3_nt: TGTGCCAGCAGCCAGGGCGGACAGGTGCAGACCCAGTACTTC
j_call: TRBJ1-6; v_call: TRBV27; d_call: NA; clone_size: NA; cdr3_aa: CASSLTAVAGSPLHF; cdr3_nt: TGTGCCAGCAGTTTAACAGCTGTGGCAGGTTCACCCCTCCACTTT
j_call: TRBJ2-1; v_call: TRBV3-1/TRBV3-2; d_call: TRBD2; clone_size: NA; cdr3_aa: CASSQVPSGTYNEQFF; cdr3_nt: TGTGCCAGCAGCCAAGTGCCTAGCGGGACCTACAATGAGCAGTTCTTC
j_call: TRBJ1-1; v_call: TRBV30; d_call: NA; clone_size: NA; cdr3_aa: CAWSVQMGGEAFF; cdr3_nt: TGTGCCTGGAGTGTACAAATGGGGGGTGAAGCTTTCTTT
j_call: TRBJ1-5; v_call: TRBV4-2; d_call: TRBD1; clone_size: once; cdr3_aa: CASSLEDRGVQPQHF; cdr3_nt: TGTGCCAGCAGCCTCGAGGACAGGGGAGTTCAGCCCCAGCATTTT
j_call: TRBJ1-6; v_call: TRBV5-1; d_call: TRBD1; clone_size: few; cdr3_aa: CASSLETGRNSPLHF; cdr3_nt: TGCGCCAGCAGCTTGGAGACAGGGAGGAATTCACCCCTCCACTTT